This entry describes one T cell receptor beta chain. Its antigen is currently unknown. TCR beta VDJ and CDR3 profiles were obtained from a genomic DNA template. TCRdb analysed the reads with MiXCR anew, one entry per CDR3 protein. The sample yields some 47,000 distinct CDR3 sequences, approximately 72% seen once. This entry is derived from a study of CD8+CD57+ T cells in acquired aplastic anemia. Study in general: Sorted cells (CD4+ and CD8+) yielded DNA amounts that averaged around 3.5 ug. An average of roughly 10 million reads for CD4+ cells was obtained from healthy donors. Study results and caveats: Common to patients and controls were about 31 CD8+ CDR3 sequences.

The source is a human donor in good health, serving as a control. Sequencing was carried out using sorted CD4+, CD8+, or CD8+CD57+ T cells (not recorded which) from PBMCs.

The CDR3 DNA reads as TGTGCCAGCAGTACAAAAGACAGTTCTAACACTGAAGCTTTCTTT. Translation: CASSTKDSSNTEAFF. V and J are TRBV2 and TRBJ1-1, with D possibly matching TRBD1 (5 bases). V shed 5 bases and J shed 2 bases, with 15 bases lying between them. In germline, CDR1 is SNHLY, CDR2 FYNNEI. This CDR3 comprises 15 residues.